This entry concerns a single T cell receptor beta chain. Its antigen remains unidentified. 5'RACE template switching generated TCR cDNA, adding a universal primer site and UMIs. TCRdb reprocessed the 5' RACE reads via MiXCR and lists one record per CDR3 protein. This sample carries 300,000 to 350,000 distinct CDR3 sequences, roughly 4.3% of them seen once, and the ten largest clones take approximately 24%. The data derive from a study of T cells after yellow fever vaccination. The study's findings and limits: Post-booster samples contained most primary-vaccination clones (just under 98% CD4, 70% to 90% CD8). A faster peak, day 5 versus 15, was reached by the weaker secondary response.

Trimming at V came to 4 bases and at J to 2 bases, leaving 6 bases not matched to a gene. This CDR3 is built from 15 residues. Germline-derived CDR1 and CDR2 are MGHRA and YSYEKL. The sample was PBMCs, taken 5 days after the yellow fever booster vaccination. The chain joins TRBV4-1 to TRBJ2-3; 7 bases are shared with TRBD1. The sequence came from a young man who received the YFV17D yellow fever vaccine. CDR3 DNA: TGCGCCAGCAGCCCGACAGGGCCCCCCACAGATACGCAGTATTTT. The encoded protein is CASSPTGPPTDTQYF.